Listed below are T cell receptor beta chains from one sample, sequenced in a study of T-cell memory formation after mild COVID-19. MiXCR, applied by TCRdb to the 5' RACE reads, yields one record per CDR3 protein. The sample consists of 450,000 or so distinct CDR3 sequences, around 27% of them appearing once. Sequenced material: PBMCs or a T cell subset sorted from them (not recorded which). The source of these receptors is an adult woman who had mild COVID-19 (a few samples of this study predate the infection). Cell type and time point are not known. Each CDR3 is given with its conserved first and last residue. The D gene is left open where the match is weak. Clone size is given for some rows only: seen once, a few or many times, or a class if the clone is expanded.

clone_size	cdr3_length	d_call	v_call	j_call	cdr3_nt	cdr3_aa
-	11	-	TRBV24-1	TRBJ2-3	TGTGCCACCAGTGTTCACGATACGCAGTATTTT	CATSVHDTQYF
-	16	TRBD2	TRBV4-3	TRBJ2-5	TGCGCCAGCAGCCAAGTTCTAGCGGGAGGCCAAGAGACCCAGTACTTC	CASSQVLAGGQETQYF
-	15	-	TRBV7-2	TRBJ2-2	TGTGCCAGCAGCTCCGCCCCAACGAACACCGGGGAGCTGTTTTTT	CASSSAPTNTGELFF
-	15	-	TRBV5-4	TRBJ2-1	TGTGCCAGCAGCTTATGGACTCGCAACCTTTCGGGGCAGTTCTTC	CASSLWTRNLSGQFF
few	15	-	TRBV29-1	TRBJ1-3	TGCAGCGTCGGGGTCGGAGCGAGCTCTGGAAACACCATATATTTT	CSVGVGASSGNTIYF
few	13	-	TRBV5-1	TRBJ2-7	TGCGCCAGCAGCTTGATTGTTGCGGGAGAGCAGTACTTC	CASSLIVAGEQYF
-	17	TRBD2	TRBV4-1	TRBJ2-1	TGCGCCAGCACCCCCGGTGATGGGCGGGGGGGCTACAATGAGCAGTTCTTC	CASTPGDGRGGYNEQFF
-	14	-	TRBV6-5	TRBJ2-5	TGTGCCAGCAGTCCTCAGGGCTATCAAGAGACCCAGTACTTC	CASSPQGYQETQYF
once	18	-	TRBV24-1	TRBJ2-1	TGTGCCACCAGTGAAGAGCAGGGGTTGCCGACCCCCTACAATGAGCAGTTCTTC	CATSEEQGLPTPYNEQFF
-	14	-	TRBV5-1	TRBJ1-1	TGCGCCAGCAGTTTCGGCCCCATGAACACTGAAGCTTTCTTT	CASSFGPMNTEAFF
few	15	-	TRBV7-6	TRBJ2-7	TGTGCCAGCAGCTTAGGGGGGCGGGGGCCCTACGAGCAGTACTTC	CASSLGGRGPYEQYF
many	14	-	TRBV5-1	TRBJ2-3	TGCGCCAGCAGAGCGGCTAGCGTCACAGATACGCAGTATTTT	CASRAASVTDTQYF
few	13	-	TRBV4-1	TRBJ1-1	TGCGCCAGCAGGAGGGGGAGGAACACTGAAGCTTTCTTT	CASRRGRNTEAFF
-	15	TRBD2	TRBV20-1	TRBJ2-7	TGCAGTGCCCCCCGGACTAGCGGGATCGGCTACGAGCAGTACTTC	CSAPRTSGIGYEQYF
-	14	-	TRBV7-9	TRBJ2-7	TGTGCCAGCAGCCCGTGGACAGCTACCTACGAGCAGTACTTC	CASSPWTATYEQYF
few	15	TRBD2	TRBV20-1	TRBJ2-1	TGCAGTGCTAGAGATAGCGGGAGGACCTACAATGAGCAGTTCTTC	CSARDSGRTYNEQFF
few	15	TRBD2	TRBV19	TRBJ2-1	TGTGCCAGTAGTACGGGACTAGCATTCAGTAATGAGCAGTTCTTC	CASSTGLAFSNEQFF
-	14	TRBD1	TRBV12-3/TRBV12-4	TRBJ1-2	TGTGCCAGCAGAAACAGGGGGATTAACTATGGCTACACCTTC	CASRNRGINYGYTF
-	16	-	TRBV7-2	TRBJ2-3	TGTGCCAGCAGCTTTTTAGGCGTGCTGGGGAGAGATACGCAGTATTTT	CASSFLGVLGRDTQYF
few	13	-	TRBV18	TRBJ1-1	TGTGCCAGCTCACCAAATGTGAAGGGGGATGCTTTCTTT	CASSPNVKGDAFF
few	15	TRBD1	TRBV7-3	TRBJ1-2	TGTGCCAGCAGCCGAACCCTTGGGACAGGGCATGGCTACACCTTC	CASSRTLGTGHGYTF
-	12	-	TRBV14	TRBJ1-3	TGTGCAACAGGGAGTTCTGGAAACACCATATATTTT	CATGSSGNTIYF
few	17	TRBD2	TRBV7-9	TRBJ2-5	TGTGCCAGCAGCTCACTACTAGCGGGAGTATTACAAGAGACCCAGTACTTC	CASSSLLAGVLQETQYF
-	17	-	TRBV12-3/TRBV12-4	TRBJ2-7	TGTGCCAGCAGGGCCCTAGGGGGGACGTCGGGAAGAGGCGAGCAGTACTTC	CASRALGGTSGRGEQYF
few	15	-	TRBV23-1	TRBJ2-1	TGCGCCAGCAGTCAGGGGAGCTTCTCCTACAATGAGCAGTTCTTC	CASSQGSFSYNEQFF
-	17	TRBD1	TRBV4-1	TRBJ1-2	TGCGCCAGCAGCCAACCCGGGACAGGGGCTTCTAACTATGGCTACACCTTC	CASSQPGTGASNYGYTF
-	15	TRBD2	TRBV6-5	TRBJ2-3	TGTGCCAGCAAGACCCTAGCGGGAGTGGGCGGTACGCAGTATTTT	CASKTLAGVGGTQYF
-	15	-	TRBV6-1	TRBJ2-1	TGTGCCAGCAGTGAGGCCCGCAGCTCCTACAATGAGCAGTTCTTC	CASSEARSSYNEQFF
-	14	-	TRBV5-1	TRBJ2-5	TGCGCCAGCTTCCCCGGTGGGGTCCGAGAGACCCAGTACTTC	CASFPGGVRETQYF
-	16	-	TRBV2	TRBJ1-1	TGTGCCAGCAGTCACGGGAGGGGCTGGTTTAGCACTGAAGCTTTCTTT	CASSHGRGWFSTEAFF
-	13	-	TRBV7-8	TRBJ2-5	TGTGCCAGCAGCACCTATGGAAAGGAGACCCAGTACTTC	CASSTYGKETQYF
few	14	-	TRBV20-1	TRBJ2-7	TGCAGTGCTTTTTCTTCAAGAAGCTCCTACGAGCAGTACTTC	CSAFSSRSSYEQYF
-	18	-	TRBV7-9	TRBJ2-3	TGTGCCAGCAGCTCGACGGAGGTAGTTAGGGCAAGCACAGATACGCAGTATTTT	CASSSTEVVRASTDTQYF
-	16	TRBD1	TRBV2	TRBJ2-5	TGTGCCAGCAGTGTCGGGGGCGTAACAGGGGGAGAGACCCAGTACTTC	CASSVGGVTGGETQYF
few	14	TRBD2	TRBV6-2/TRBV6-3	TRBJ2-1	TGTGCCAGCAGTGTGACTAGCGTCTACAATGAGCAGTTCTTC	CASSVTSVYNEQFF
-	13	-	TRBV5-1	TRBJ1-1	TGCGCCAGCAGCCAATCGGACAGATATGAAGCTTTCTTT	CASSQSDRYEAFF
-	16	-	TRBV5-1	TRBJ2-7	TGCGCCAGCAGCTCCCTCACTATGACAGCCTCCTACGAGCAGTACTTC	CASSSLTMTASYEQYF
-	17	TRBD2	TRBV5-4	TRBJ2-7	TGTGCCAGCAGCTTGGGGTCCTCGGGGAGCGGGAACTACGAGCAGTACTTC	CASSLGSSGSGNYEQYF
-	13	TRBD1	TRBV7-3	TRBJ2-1	TGTGCCACTTCGTCGGACAGGTACAATGAGCAGTTCTTC	CATSSDRYNEQFF
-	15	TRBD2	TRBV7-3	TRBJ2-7	TGTGCCAGCAGCCTCACCGGGACTAGCCGCTACGAGCAGTACTTC	CASSLTGTSRYEQYF
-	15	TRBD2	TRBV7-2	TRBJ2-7	TGTGCCAGCAGCTACAGGACTAGCGGGACCTACGAGCAGTACTTC	CASSYRTSGTYEQYF
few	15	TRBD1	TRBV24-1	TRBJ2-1	TGTGCCACCAGTGCTAACAGGGGAGTTCTAAATGAGCAGTTCTTC	CATSANRGVLNEQFF
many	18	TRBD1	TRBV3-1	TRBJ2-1	TGTGCCAGCAGCCAACCTGGAGCCCGCGACAGGGGCAGGAATGAGCAGTTCTTC	CASSQPGARDRGRNEQFF
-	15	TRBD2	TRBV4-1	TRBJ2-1	TGCGCCAGCAGGCATGTGGCGGGGGGGCCCGATGAGCAGTTCTTC	CASRHVAGGPDEQFF
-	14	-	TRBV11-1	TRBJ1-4	TGTGCCAGCAGCTCAAACCTCGACGGTGAAAAACTGTTTTTT	CASSSNLDGEKLFF
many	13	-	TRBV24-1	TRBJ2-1	TGTGCCACCACCCCAGGGGCAAAGGGTGAGCAGTTCTTC	CATTPGAKGEQFF
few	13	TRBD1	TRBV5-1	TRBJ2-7	TGCGCCAGCAGCACGACAGGGGGCCCCGAGCAGTACTTC	CASSTTGGPEQYF
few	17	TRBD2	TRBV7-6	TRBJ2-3	TGTGCCAGCAGCTTAGGCCCGGGACTATCCCGGGCAGATACGCAGTATTTT	CASSLGPGLSRADTQYF